This T cell receptor (beta chain) emerged from a study of T cells after posttransplantation cyclophosphamide. About this clone: Its antigen is not known.

Assay used: immunoSEQ multiplex PCR; TCRdb lists only in-frame clones, some missing. The profile covers 32,000 or so clones, with roughly 90% appearing a single time and 15% taken by the ten largest. Study-level points and caveats: After PTCy, TRB diversity resembled that of CNI/methotrexate controls. Blood and skin or GI T cell repertoires showed limited TRB overlap.

Trimming removed 7 bases from V and 2 bases from J; junction bases left unmatched: 6. Per the germline V gene, CDR1 is SGHNT and CDR2 is YYREEE (reference sequence). The CDR3 loop spans 13 amino acids. This receptor was taken from a woman aged 40 to 49 with a blood cancer, CMV-positive, and with a related stem cell donor. The rearrangement links TRBV5-4 to TRBJ2-7; 7 bases are a match to TRBD2. The specimen sequenced was PBMCs. Here the CDR3 DNA reads TGTGCCAGCGGGATTGGACTAGCCTACGAGCAGTACTTC. Residues: CASGIGLAYEQYF.